These 29 T cell receptor beta chains were sequenced from one sample in a study of regulatory T cells in long-lasting Graves disease (TCRdb year 2021). The time point label on this specimen signifies: newly diagnosed GD, antithyroid drugs for less than 3 months. For both TCR sequencing and RNA sequencing, RNA was extracted from PBMCs using TRIzol. The library was built by means of multiplex PCR. Instrument used: Illumina HiSeq 4000. To build TCR beta libraries, CDR3 regions were amplified by Arm-PCR using iRepertoire HTBI primers. Using fastp at Q25 and MiXCR, TCRdb reprocessed the public reads and kept productive beta chains. One record per CDR3 amino acid sequence lists the most common genes and DNA. Recorded for this sample are about 420,000 distinct CDR3 sequences; about 17% of them occurred a single time. The ten largest clones add up to 20% to 25% of the sample. This sample also belongs to another study, concerning T cells in Graves' hyperthyroidism and ophthalmopathy.

This specimen consisted of peripheral blood mononuclear cells (PBMCs), obtained at new diagnosis, from a patient treated with antithyroid drugs. The receptors stem from a young woman with Graves disease. Donor details come from another sample of the same person, matched by shared clones.

A few counts support this clonotype. V gene TRBV28 combines with J gene TRBJ1-2; D not certain. The CDR3 has 12 amino acids. V was shortened by 1 base and J by 10 bases, with 10 bases between the two germline ends. The V gene's germline CDR1 is MDHEN and CDR2 SYDVKM. The CDR3 DNA reads as TGTGCCAGCAGTTTATCCTACGGGTCCTACACCTTC. It encodes CASSLSYGSYTF.

This clonotype has a count of ten or more. This sequence joins TRBV29-1 and TRBJ2-1; 11 nucleotides line up with TRBD2. This CDR3 region has 15 residues. The V segment lost 2 bases and the J segment 7 bases; nucleotides outside the gene matches: 7. Per germline, CDR1 SQVTM and CDR2 ANQGSEA. This CDR3 is CSVEIAGGRNNEQFF. CDR3 bases: TGCAGCGTTGAAATAGCGGGAGGGCGAAATAATGAGCAGTTCTTC.

This clonotype was counted many times. J is TRBJ2-5 and V is TRBV7-2; no clear D. The CDR3 is made up of 13 amino acids. The germline V and J ends were trimmed by 3 bases and 5 bases, with 10 bases remaining between them. Germline V CDR1 and CDR2: SGHTA, FQGNSA. The CDR3 sequence is CASSFRWLETQYF. DNA for the CDR3: TGTGCCAGCAGCTTTAGATGGCTCGAGACCCAGTACTTC.

This clonotype was seen at least ten times. The chain has TRBV30 and TRBJ1-2; D is unresolved. This CDR3 contains 12 residues. V gave up 5 bases and J gave up 0 bases, with 7 bases separating them. The V gene's germline CDR1 is GTSNPN and CDR2 SVGIG (reference sequence). Written as DNA, the CDR3 is TGTGCCTGGGAAGTAGCTAACTATGGCTACACCTTC. Protein sequence: CAWEVANYGYTF.

V usage is TRBV7-9 and J usage is TRBJ2-3; D is tentatively TRBD1 or TRBD2 (5 bases each). The CDR3 has 14 amino acids. V was pared by 5 bases and J by 8 bases, with 17 bases between. Germline CDR1 is SEHNR and CDR2 is FQNEAQ (reference sequence). In nucleotides, the CDR3 is TGTGCCAGCAGCCCCCGCCTGGGGGTAGCTACGCAGTATTTT. Translation: CASSPRLGVATQYF.

This clonotype was seen repeatedly, ten times or more. The chain combines TRBV28 with TRBJ2-5; TRBD1 matches 8 bases. V gave up 6 bases and J gave up 5 bases; unmatched junction bases: 20. The CDR3 totals 18 residues. Germline CDR1 MDHEN, CDR2 SYDVKM. The CDR3 loop is CASSYLTQSRTGWETQYF. In nucleotides, the CDR3 is TGTGCCAGCAGCTACTTGACACAATCGAGGACAGGGTGGGAGACCCAGTACTTC.

Ten or more counts support this clonotype. The rearrangement links TRBV14 to TRBJ2-1; D might be TRBD2 (6 bases). In germline, CDR1 is SGHDN, CDR2 FVKESK. There are 13 residues in the CDR3. V lost 1 base to trimming and J lost 9 bases, with 10 bases between them. The CDR3 spells CASSQGVRGEQFF. Written as DNA, the CDR3 is TGTGCCAGCAGCCAAGGAGTGCGGGGTGAGCAGTTCTTC.

This sequence joins TRBV2 and TRBJ2-2; 9 nucleotides match TRBD1. V gave up 9 bases and J gave up 2 bases; unmatched junction bases: 7. The CDR3 contains 15 residues. Germline CDR1 is SNHLY and CDR2 is FYNNEI. The DNA of the CDR3 is TGTGCCAGTTCCGGGACAGGGCTTAACACCGGGGAGCTGTTTTTT. Residues: CASSGTGLNTGELFF. The whole variable domain, remainder taken from reference TRBV2 and TRBJ2-2, is EPEVTQTPSHQVTQMGQEVILRCVPISNHLYFYWYRQILGQKVEFLVSFYNNEISEKSEIFDDQFSVERPDGSNFTLKIRSTKLEDSAMYFCASSGTGLNTGELFFGEGSRLTVL.

The J gene is TRBJ2-7, the V gene TRBV14; unclear D gene. This CDR3 has 13 residues. Germline CDR1 reads SGHDN; CDR2 reads FVKESK. V lost 2 bases, J lost 0 bases, and 5 bases lay in between. CDR3 in amino acids: CASSQPSSYEQYF. The CDR3 DNA is TGTGCCAGCAGCCAACCGTCCTCCTACGAGCAGTACTTC.

There are a few counts of this clonotype. The chain couples TRBV12-3 or TRBV12-4 to TRBJ2-3; D possibly corresponds to TRBD2 (6 bases). Deletions cut 0 bases from V and 4 bases from J, with 23 bases between. The CDR3 loop spans 19 amino acids. The CDR3 sequence: CASSLAAGSGSLDADTQYF. The DNA of the CDR3 is TGTGCCAGCAGTTTAGCGGCGGGAAGTGGATCATTAGATGCAGATACGCAGTATTTT.

This clonotype has at least ten counts. The chain is built from TRBV11-1 and TRBJ2-5; tentative D call: TRBD2 (6 bases). Germline CDR1 is SGHAT and CDR2 is FQDESV (reference sequence). The CDR3 spans 14 residues. Trimming stripped 8 bases from V and 0 bases from J, with 13 bases between. The CDR3 DNA sequence: TGTGCCAGCGGTCGGAGCGGGTACCAAGAGACCCAGTACTTC. Translating it yields CASGRSGYQETQYF.

In its sample, this clonotype was seen a few times. A read error may explain this, as a much larger clone is one base away. The chain carries TRBV27 and TRBJ2-5; 13 bases match TRBD2. The DNA end lines up better with TRBJ2-1; the J call may be wrong. This CDR3 is 16 amino acids long. CDR1 and CDR2 from the germline V gene are MNHEY and SMNVEV (reference sequence). CDR3 residues: CACSALAGGRRNEQFF. The CDR3 DNA reads as TGTGCCTGCAGTGCACTAGCGGGAGGGCGTCGGAATGAGCAGTTCTTC.

This chain connects TRBV28 to TRBJ1-1, with unresolved D. V gave up 5 bases and J gave up 6 bases, with 13 bases separating them. CDR3 length equals 13 residues. Per germline, CDR1 MDHEN and CDR2 SYDVKM. In nucleotides, the CDR3 is TGTGCCAGCAGTCCCATGGACGGATCTGAAGCTTTCTTT. Translation: CASSPMDGSEAFF.

There are many counts of this clonotype. The chain recombines TRBV12-3 or TRBV12-4 with TRBJ2-7; 11 nucleotides match TRBD2. The CDR3 spans 13 residues. Germline trimming cut 5 bases from V and 5 bases from J; bases unmatched to any gene: 2. Here the CDR3 reads CASSRLAGNEQYF. CDR3 DNA: TGTGCCAGCAGTCGACTAGCGGGAAACGAGCAGTACTTC.

With respect to this clonotype: This clone may be a read error of a much larger clone one base away. The chain combines TRBV11-3 with TRBJ2-1; 9 bases match TRBD1. The DNA matches TRBJ2-5 better at its end, which makes the J call doubtful. This CDR3 has 14 residues. The germline gives CDR1 SGHNT, CDR2 YENEEA. As DNA, the CDR3 is TGTGCCAGCAGCGAACAGGGGGCCCTCCAGGCCCAGTACTTC. As protein: CASSEQGALQAQYF.

This rearrangement joins TRBV30 to TRBJ2-2; possibly TRBD2 for D (6 bases). Germline CDR1 reads GTSNPN; CDR2 reads SVGIG (reference sequence). Trimming shortened V by 4 bases and J by 2 bases, and 11 bases separated the two germline ends. This CDR3 has 14 residues. CDR3 in DNA: TGTGCCTGGACGATCGGACTAAACACCGGGGAGCTGTTTTTT. The encoded protein is CAWTIGLNTGELFF.

The sample holds many counts of this clonotype. V and J are TRBV3-1 and TRBJ2-3, with TRBD1 matching over 7 bases. With 2 bases clipped from V and 0 bases from J, the junction kept 2 bases outside the gene matches. CDR1 LGHDT and CDR2 YNNKEL come from the germline V gene (reference sequence). The CDR3 is 15 residues long. DNA for the CDR3: TGTGCCAGCAGCCAAAGGGGGCTAAGCACAGATACGCAGTATTTT. Protein product: CASSQRGLSTDTQYF.

This clonotype was counted many times. The chain uses TRBV18 and TRBJ1-2; 7 nucleotides match TRBD1. The length of the CDR3 is 15 residues. CDR1 and CDR2 (germline): KGHSH, LQKENI. V gave up 0 bases and J gave up 2 bases; unmatched junction bases: 3. CDR3 nucleotide sequence: TGTGCCAGCTCACCACCGTCCAGGGGGAACTATGGCTACACCTTC. It translates to CASSPPSRGNYGYTF. The entire variable domain, with the rest obtained from reference TRBV18 and TRBJ1-2, is as follows: NAGVMQNPRHLVRRRGQEARLRCSPMKGHSHVYWYRQLPEEGLKFMVYLQKENIIDESGMPKERFSAEFPKEGPSILRIQQVVRGDSAAYFCASSPPSRGNYGYTFGSGTRLTVV.

This clonotype was observed at least ten times. The gene calls are TRBV20-1 and TRBJ2-1, with TRBD2 matching over 15 bases. With V trimmed by 4 bases and J by 7 bases, 11 bases remained unmatched. Looked up from germline, CDR1 is DFQATT and CDR2 is SNEGSKA (reference sequence). The CDR3 covers 17 residues. The CDR3 bases are TGCAGTGCTAAGGGACTAGCGGGAGGTTTCGGGTGGAATGAGCAGTTCTTC. It codes for CSAKGLAGGFGWNEQFF.

This clonotype was picked up many times. V and J are TRBV19 and TRBJ2-3, with 7 nucleotides matching TRBD2. With 4 bases clipped from V and 1 base from J, the junction kept 5 bases outside the gene matches. Germline V gives CDR1 LNHDA, CDR2 SQIVND (reference sequence). This CDR3 has 15 amino acids. The CDR3, as DNA: TGTGCCAGTAGTAGAAGCGGGGCCCGCACAGATACGCAGTATTTT. It translates to CASSRSGARTDTQYF.

Ten or more counts support this clonotype. The chain is built from TRBV15 and TRBJ2-7; D possibly corresponds to TRBD2 (5 bases). V was trimmed by 0 bases and J by 2 bases, leaving 8 bases between them. CDR3 length equals 14 residues. Germline loops: CDR1 LNHNV, CDR2 YYDKDF (reference sequence). CDR3: CATSRDDYPYEQYF. For the CDR3, the DNA is TGTGCCACCAGCAGAGATGACTATCCCTACGAGCAGTACTTC.

Only one count was recorded for this clonotype. This may stem from a read error, because a much larger clone lies one nucleotide away. This chain uses TRBV28 with TRBJ2-3; 9 positions match TRBD1. The J call may be mistaken, given a closer DNA end match to TRBJ2-5. CDR3 length equals 16 residues. Germline CDR1 and CDR2: MDHEN and SYDVKM. In DNA form, the CDR3 reads TGTGCCAGCAGTTTAGGGGACAGGGCAATCCAAGAGATCCAGTACTTC. Translation gives CASSLGDRAIQEIQYF.

The rearrangement joins TRBV11-3 to TRBJ2-2; D not resolved. Deletions cut 0 bases from V and 2 bases from J, with 7 bases between. The germline gives CDR1 SGHNT, CDR2 YENEEA. This CDR3 contains 15 residues. This chain's CDR3 is CASSLDPLNTGELFF. In DNA, the CDR3 is TGTGCCAGCAGCTTAGACCCCCTTAACACCGGGGAGCTGTTTTTT.

This clonotype was counted ten times or more. The chain carries TRBV28 and TRBJ2-7; 15 nucleotides agree with TRBD2. After removal of 1 base from V and 5 bases from J, the junction contained 9 bases not matched to a gene. The CDR3 runs to 18 residues. CDR1 is MDHEN and CDR2 is SYDVKM in the germline V gene. The chain's CDR3 is CASSLLGLAGGSSHEQYF. In DNA, the CDR3 is TGTGCCAGCAGTTTATTGGGACTAGCGGGAGGATCTTCCCACGAGCAGTACTTC. Combining the CDR3 with reference TRBV28 and TRBJ2-7 gives the whole variable domain DVKVTQSSRYLVKRTGEKVFLECVQDMDHENMFWYRQDPGLGLRLIYFSYDVKMKEKGDIPEGYSVSREKKERFSLILESASTNQTSMYLCASSLLGLAGGSSHEQYFGPGTRLTVT.

This clonotype showed up many times. V is TRBV6-5 and J is TRBJ1-2; 8 bases map to TRBD1. Germline CDR1 and CDR2: MNHEY and SVGAGI. V lost 0 bases and J lost 0; bases outside the gene matches: 6. CDR3 length: 17 residues. The CDR3 is CASSYSGTGLTNYGYTF. In nucleotides, the CDR3 is TGTGCCAGCAGTTACTCCGGGACAGGATTGACTAACTATGGCTACACCTTC.

The chain links TRBV27 to TRBJ2-7, with TRBD1 as a possible D gene (6 bases). This CDR3 contains 14 residues. Germline V gene lookup returns CDR1 MNHEY and CDR2 SMNVEV (reference sequence). V was cut by 3 bases and J by 1 base, with 10 bases left in between. CDR3 in amino acids: CASSLVDRSYEQYF. CDR3 coding DNA: TGTGCCAGCAGTTTGGTGGACAGATCCTACGAGCAGTACTTC.

The gene calls are TRBV20-1 and TRBJ1-4, with unresolved D. Trimming removed 5 bases from V and 3 bases from J, with 1 base in between. The CDR3 contains 10 residues. Germline V gene data show CDR1 as DFQATT and CDR2 as SNEGSKA (reference sequence). The CDR3 sequence: CSASNEKLFF. CDR3 in DNA: TGCAGTGCTTCTAATGAAAAACTGTTTTTT.

Ten or more counts support this clonotype. This chain's CDR3 is CASSSAAEAFF. The CDR3 region has the DNA TGTGCCAGCAGTTCTGCGGCTGAAGCTTTCTTT. V is TRBV6-2 or TRBV6-3 and J is TRBJ1-1; D gene ambiguous. This CDR3 region has 11 residues. The ends were cut back, 4 bases at V and 6 bases at J, with 6 bases in the middle. Germline CDR1 and CDR2: MNHEY and SVGEGT.

The chain recombines TRBV6-5 with TRBJ2-2, with TRBD1 matching 8 bases. The trim removed 4 bases at V and 6 bases at J, leaving 10 bases unmatched. The CDR3 runs 16 residues. CDR1 and CDR2 from the germline V gene are MNHEY and SVGAGI. The CDR3 here is CASSFPIGQGSGELFF. As DNA, the CDR3 is TGTGCCAGCAGTTTTCCCATTGGACAGGGCTCCGGGGAGCTGTTTTTT.